Below are 28 T cell receptor beta chains sequenced from a single sample in a study of OX40 agonist ivuxolimab in advanced cancers. Method: immunoSEQ multiplex PCR; TCRdb's copy keeps in-frame clones and lacks some. In the table there are fewer than 70,000 clones, 86% of which are singletons. The sequencing here drew on CD4+ or CD8+ T cells sorted from blood, taken in a trial of the OX40 agonist ivuxolimab. Receptor source: an adult with an advanced solid tumor such as melanoma, head and neck, liver or kidney cancer.

This clone appeared a few times. As DNA, the CDR3 is TGTGCCAGCACAAACAGAAACACAGATACGCAGTATTTT. Translating gives CASTNRNTDTQYF. The chain has TRBV28 and TRBJ2-3; the D is unclear. V gave up 7 bases and J gave up 2 bases, with 10 bases separating them. Germline V gene lookup returns CDR1 MDHEN and CDR2 SYDVKM. The length of the CDR3 is 13 residues.

This chain joins TRBV19 and TRBJ1-1, with D tentatively TRBD1 (5 bases). The CDR3 is 16 amino acids. Trimming left V 3 bases short and J 4 bases short, with 18 bases between. CDR1 LNHDA and CDR2 SQIVND come from the germline V gene (reference sequence). The CDR3 loop reads CASSIYSGNSATEAFF. CDR3 nucleotide sequence: TGTGCCAGTAGTATCTATTCAGGGAACTCGGCCACTGAAGCTTTCTTT.

This chain's CDR3 is CASSERSWGTIGETQYF. The CDR3 nucleotides are TGTGCCAGCAGTGAAAGGAGCTGGGGGACTATAGGCGAGACCCAGTACTTC. The V gene is TRBV6-1, the J gene TRBJ2-5; 7 nucleotides match TRBD2. Trimming at V came to 2 bases and at J to 5 bases, leaving 14 bases not matched to a gene. In germline, CDR1 is MNHNS, CDR2 SASEGT. The CDR3 extends over 17 amino acids.

This clone was seen just once. Different DNA sequences within this sample yield the same CDR3. V is TRBV5-1 and J is TRBJ2-5, with 8 bases that match TRBD1. Germline CDR1 SGHRS, CDR2 YFSETQ. The ends lost 4 bases at V and 5 bases at J; junction bases unmatched: 10. There are 15 residues in the CDR3. The CDR3 loop reads CASSAGQGAGETQYF. CDR3 bases: TGCGCCAGCAGCGCCGGGCAGGGGGCGGGGGAGACCCAGTACTTC.

The V gene is TRBV29-1, the J gene TRBJ2-1; D might be TRBD2 (6 bases). CDR3 length equals 15 residues. The V end was cut by 5 bases, the J end by 1 base, with 15 bases between. The germline V gene has CDR1 SQVTM and CDR2 ANQGSEA. The CDR3 DNA reads as TGCAGCGTTCCAACAGCGGGTCTTTCCTACAATGAGCAGTTCTTC. Protein: CSVPTAGLSYNEQFF.

The rearrangement uses TRBV5-1 and TRBJ1-4; D unclear. V lost 1 base, J lost 5 bases, and 3 bases lay in between. The germline V gene has CDR1 SGHRS and CDR2 YFSETQ. The CDR3 runs to 12 residues. The CDR3: CASSLTNEKLFF. As DNA, the CDR3 is TGCGCCAGCAGCTTGACAAATGAAAAACTGTTTTTT.

The chain uses TRBV19 and TRBJ1-2; TRBD1 agrees at 8 bases. There are 14 residues in the CDR3. After removal of 5 bases from V and 4 bases from J, the junction contained 6 bases not matched to a gene. CDR1 LNHDA and CDR2 SQIVND come from the germline V gene (reference sequence). The CDR3 DNA follows: TGTGCCAGTAGTTCTGACAGGGGAAGCTATGGCTACACCTTC. It encodes CASSSDRGSYGYTF.

The rearrangement links TRBV7-2 to TRBJ1-6; D is uncertain. The CDR3 runs 12 residues. Trimming left V 1 base short and J 9 bases short, with 4 bases between. The germline V gene encodes CDR1 SGHTA and CDR2 FQGNSA. The CDR3, as DNA: TGTGCCAGCAGCTTAGATCTTTCACCCCTCCACTTT. Protein product: CASSLDLSPLHF. The variable domain in full, with the rest retrieved from reference TRBV7-2 and TRBJ1-6, is GAGVSQSPSNKVTEKGKDVELRCDPISGHTALYWYRQSLGQGLEFLIYFQGNSAPDKSGLPSDRFSAERTGGSVSTLTIQRTQQEDSAVYLCASSLDLSPLHFGNGTRLTVT.

This chain's CDR3 is CASSYGTGGNTGELFF. DNA for the CDR3: TGTGCCAGCTCATACGGGACAGGGGGCAACACCGGGGAGCTGTTTTTT. The V and J genes are TRBV18 and TRBJ2-2, with 12 nucleotides matching TRBD1. CDR3 size: 16 residues. Losses at the gene ends were 5 bases for V and 2 bases for J; bases not matched to a gene: 3. The germline gives CDR1 KGHSH, CDR2 LQKENI.

The chain is built from TRBV5-4 and TRBJ2-1, with D tentatively TRBD1 or TRBD2 (5 bases each). The length of the CDR3 is 13 residues. The V gene lost 4 bases and the J gene lost 6 bases, with 11 bases spanning the gap. In germline, CDR1 is SGHNT, CDR2 YYREEE (reference sequence). The CDR3 DNA is TGTGCCAGCAGCGTCGGGACGGTCAATGAGCAGTTCTTC. Amino acid sequence: CASSVGTVNEQFF.

The chain combines TRBV6-1 with TRBJ1-1, with 7 bases identical to TRBD1. The germline CDR1 and CDR2 sequences are MNHNS and SASEGT. V was clipped by 3 bases and J by 7 bases; unmatched bases: 5. This CDR3 spans 13 amino acids. The CDR3 sequence: CASSDTQGIEAFF. The CDR3 DNA follows: TGTGCCAGCAGTGACACACAGGGGATTGAAGCTTTCTTT.

The DNA of the CDR3 is TGTGCCAGTAGTATCCTCTCGACAGGAAGGTACAATGAGCAGTTCTTC. Protein sequence: CASSILSTGRYNEQFF. The V and J genes are TRBV19 and TRBJ2-1; D is perhaps TRBD1 (6 bases). Germline assignment: CDR1 LNHDA and CDR2 SQIVND (reference sequence). V dropped 3 bases and J dropped 4 bases, with 16 bases sitting between them. The CDR3 has 16 residues.

This clone was recorded only once. This rearrangement joins TRBV6-5 to TRBJ2-2; 8 bases are shared with TRBD2. CDR3 length: 15 residues. Germline loops: CDR1 MNHEY, CDR2 SVGAGI. V lost 6 bases to trimming and J lost 1 base; unmatched junction nucleotides: 4. CDR3 residues: CASRSGGQNTGELFF. The CDR3 nucleotides read TGTGCCAGCAGAAGCGGGGGACAGAACACCGGGGAGCTGTTTTTT.

V usage is TRBV29-1 and J usage is TRBJ1-1; D is uncertain. CDR3 length equals 10 residues. Germline V CDR1 and CDR2: SQVTM, ANQGSEA. V was trimmed by 4 bases and J by 5 bases, leaving 5 bases between them. In nucleotides, the CDR3 is TGCAGCGTTGGGCAGACTGAAGCTTTCTTT. This gives the protein CSVGQTEAFF. Supplemented by reference TRBV29-1 and TRBJ1-1, the full variable domain reads SAVISQKPSRDICQRGTSLTIQCQVDSQVTMMFWYRQQPGQSLTLIATANQGSEATYESGFVIDKFPISRPNLTFSTLTVSNMSPEDSSIYLCSVGQTEAFFGQGTRLTVV.

The chain employs TRBV9 and TRBJ2-7; D possibly corresponds to TRBD2 (6 bases). This CDR3 is 14 amino acids long. CDR1 is SGDLS, CDR2 YYNGEE, per germline. With 0 bases removed from V and 6 bases from J, the gap between germline ends came to 13 bases. CDR3 nucleotide sequence: TGTGCCAGCAGCGTAGGACTAGATTTGACCGAGCAGTACTTC. It yields the protein CASSVGLDLTEQYF.

This chain links TRBV7-2 with TRBJ1-3; TRBD1 is a possible D gene (6 bases). Trimming shortened V by 3 bases and J by 4 bases, and 7 bases separated the two germline ends. The CDR3 length is 13 residues. Looked up from germline, CDR1 is SGHTA and CDR2 is FQGNSA. CDR3 DNA sequence: TGTGCCAGCAGCTTCGGACAGGGAAACACCATATATTTT. Its protein product is CASSFGQGNTIYF.

The rearrangement links TRBV27 to TRBJ1-5, with D possibly being TRBD1 (6 bases). Trimming removed 2 bases at V and 4 bases at J, with 12 bases between. Germline-derived CDR1 and CDR2 are MNHEY and SMNVEV (reference sequence). The CDR3 is made up of 15 amino acids. The CDR3 bases are TGTGCCAGCAGTTTAACAGGGTTGGGGAATCAGCCCCAGCATTTT. Its protein is CASSLTGLGNQPQHF.

This clone was counted once. The chain couples TRBV9 to TRBJ2-3; D uncertain. Trimming cost V 8 bases and J 2 bases, with 18 bases left between them. Germline V CDR1 and CDR2: SGDLS, YYNGEE. This CDR3 is built from 15 residues. The DNA for the CDR3 is TGTGCCAGTACAAAGGACCCTACCTACACAGATACGCAGTATTTT. Protein: CASTKDPTYTDTQYF.

This clone was recorded a few times. The chain combines TRBV18 with TRBJ2-2; D ambiguous. This CDR3 has 15 residues. The germline V and J ends were trimmed by 3 bases and 4 bases, with 12 bases remaining between them. Per germline, CDR1 KGHSH and CDR2 LQKENI. The CDR3 coding sequence is TGTGCCAGCTCACCGGCGCGTCGGCTCACCGGGGAGCTGTTTTTT. It codes for CASSPARRLTGELFF.

The chain links TRBV2 to TRBJ1-1; no clear D. The germline CDR1 and CDR2 sequences are SNHLY and FYNNEI. This CDR3 comprises 14 residues. Trimming pared 2 bases from V and 6 bases from J, leaving 13 bases between. The CDR3 DNA reads as TGTGCCAGCAGTGAAACCCACTCTGGGGCTGAAGCTTTCTTT. Residues: CASSETHSGAEAFF.

This sequence joins TRBV15 and TRBJ2-7; D is ambiguous. The CDR3 totals 14 residues. Germline CDR1 LNHNV, CDR2 YYDKDF (reference sequence). With 5 bases removed from V and 5 bases from J, the gap between germline ends came to 16 bases. The DNA of the CDR3 is TGTGCCACCAGCCCCCCCGAGGTTTTTGACGAGCAGTACTTC. It translates to CATSPPEVFDEQYF.

CDR3 DNA sequence: TGTGCCAGCAGTGAACAGGGCACCTATGGCTACACCTTC. It yields the protein CASSEQGTYGYTF. This sequence joins TRBV2 and TRBJ1-2, with D possibly being TRBD1 (5 bases). Trimming left V 2 bases short and J 4 bases short, with 8 bases between. CDR3 length equals 13 residues. CDR1 is SNHLY and CDR2 is FYNNEI in the germline V gene.

This chain links TRBV29-1 with TRBJ1-1; D might be TRBD1 (5 bases). Germline loops: CDR1 SQVTM, CDR2 ANQGSEA. Trimming shortened V by 7 bases and J by 2 bases, and 14 bases separated the two germline ends. This CDR3 has 13 residues. The CDR3 region is CSGSGGINTEAFF. CDR3 bases: TGCAGCGGATCGGGGGGGATTAACACTGAAGCTTTCTTT. The full variable domain, its missing parts supplied by reference TRBV29-1 and TRBJ1-1, is SAVISQKPSRDICQRGTSLTIQCQVDSQVTMMFWYRQQPGQSLTLIATANQGSEATYESGFVIDKFPISRPNLTFSTLTVSNMSPEDSSIYLCSGSGGINTEAFFGQGTRLTVV.

The chain is built from TRBV6-1 and TRBJ2-4; tentative D call: TRBD2 (5 bases). The CDR3 consists of 14 residues. From germline, CDR1 is MNHNS and CDR2 SASEGT. V dropped 3 bases and J dropped 0 bases, with 6 bases sitting between them. CDR3 residues: CASSDGGAKNIQYF. The CDR3 DNA follows: TGTGCCAGCAGTGACGGAGGAGCCAAAAACATTCAGTACTTC.

The chain is built from TRBV20-1 and TRBJ2-5; D perhaps matches TRBD2 (6 bases). The germline V gene has CDR1 DFQATT and CDR2 SNEGSKA (reference sequence). V was pared by 7 bases and J by 9 bases, with 15 bases between. The CDR3 runs to 11 residues. CDR3 nucleotides: TGCAGTGTTGCCCCGGGGGAGGCCCAGTACTTC. Translating it yields CSVAPGEAQYF.

This chain joins TRBV5-1 and TRBJ2-1; D is perhaps TRBD2 (6 bases). This CDR3 is built from 15 residues. Trimming pared 5 bases from V and 5 bases from J, leaving 17 bases between. CDR1 is SGHRS and CDR2 is YFSETQ in the germline V gene. This CDR3 is CASSYGGREHNEQFF. CDR3 coding DNA: TGCGCCAGCAGTTATGGCGGTCGGGAGCACAATGAGCAGTTCTTC.

This chain links TRBV7-9 with TRBJ1-5, with a tentative D call TRBD1 (6 bases). V shed 5 bases and J shed 5 bases, with 16 bases lying between them. CDR1 and CDR2 from the germline V gene are SEHNR and FQNEAQ (reference sequence). The CDR3 contains 15 residues. CDR3 nucleotides: TGTGCCAGCAGCCCCGGGGAGGGGGTTTATCAGCCCCAGCATTTT. Encoded protein: CASSPGEGVYQPQHF.

This chain connects TRBV5-6 to TRBJ2-1; 10 nucleotides match TRBD2. V lost 4 bases, J lost 4 bases, and 14 bases stayed unmatched. The germline V gene has CDR1 SGHDT and CDR2 YYEEEE. The CDR3 has 18 residues. This CDR3 reads CASSRKTLAGDPYNEQFF. The CDR3 nucleotides read TGTGCCAGCAGCCGAAAGACTCTAGCGGGGGACCCTTACAATGAGCAGTTCTTC. Drawing the rest from reference TRBV5-6 and TRBJ2-1, the complete variable domain is DAGVTQSPTHLIKTRGQQVTLRCSPKSGHDTVSWYQQALGQGPQFIFQYYEEEERQRGNFPDRFSGHQFPNYSSELNVNALLLGDSALYLCASSRKTLAGDPYNEQFFGPGTRLTVL.